These 30 T cell receptor beta chains came from one sample sequenced in a study of cytotoxic CD8 clonotypes in ibrutinib-treated CLL. Measured with immunoSEQ multiplex PCR; TCRdb has only the in-frame clones, and not every one. The table lists about 300,000 clones, roughly three quarters of them singletons, with about 5% in the top ten. The sample in question was PBMCs, obtained at disease progression, from a patient treated with ibrutinib. The receptors stem from a human donor with chronic lymphocytic leukemia.

This clone came up a few times. The V call is TRBV5-1, the J call TRBJ1-2; TRBD1 matches 10 bases. The V and J ends lost 4 bases and 8 bases, in that order; junction bases with no gene match: 5. The CDR3 loop spans 13 amino acids. In germline, CDR1 is SGHRS, CDR2 YFSETQ. This CDR3 is CASSAGTGDGYTF. The CDR3 DNA reads as TGCGCCAGCAGCGCCGGGACAGGGGACGGCTACACCTTC. Complete variable domain (other parts from reference TRBV5-1 and TRBJ1-2): KAGVTQTPRYLIKTRGQQVTLSCSPISGHRSVSWYQQTPGQGLQFLFEYFSETQRNKGNFPGRFSGRQFSNSRSEMNVSTLELGDSALYLCASSAGTGDGYTFGSGTRLTVV.

V usage is TRBV5-1 and J usage is TRBJ1-6; no clear D gene. Germline values: CDR1 SGHRS, CDR2 YFSETQ. The CDR3 length is 17 residues. V was shortened by 0 bases and J by 0 bases, with 10 bases between the two germline ends. The CDR3 region is CASSLASGSSYNSPLHF. The CDR3, as DNA: TGCGCCAGCAGCTTGGCCTCTGGGAGCTCCTATAATTCACCCCTCCACTTT.

The chain couples TRBV5-1 to TRBJ1-3, with D uncertain. Germline CDR1 reads SGHRS; CDR2 reads YFSETQ. The length of the CDR3 is 14 residues. Trimming pared 0 bases from V and 1 base from J, leaving 5 bases between. The chain's CDR3 is CASSLDTSGNTIYF. The CDR3, as DNA: TGCGCCAGCAGCTTGGACACTTCTGGAAACACCATATATTTT. Full variable domain (missing parts from reference TRBV5-1 and TRBJ1-3): KAGVTQTPRYLIKTRGQQVTLSCSPISGHRSVSWYQQTPGQGLQFLFEYFSETQRNKGNFPGRFSGRQFSNSRSEMNVSTLELGDSALYLCASSLDTSGNTIYFGEGSWLTVV.

V and J are TRBV6-1 and TRBJ2-3, with 8 nucleotides matching TRBD2. The germline CDR1 and CDR2 sequences are MNHNS and SASEGT. The CDR3 runs to 15 residues. V was pared by 2 bases and J by 4 bases, with 5 bases of the junction left unmatched. CDR3 sequence: CASSEPAGGPDTQYF. CDR3 bases: TGTGCCAGCAGTGAACCGGCGGGAGGCCCAGATACGCAGTATTTT.

This clone was found once. The chain is built from TRBV27 and TRBJ1-1; the D gene is possibly TRBD1 (6 bases). This CDR3 spans 15 amino acids. Looked up from germline, CDR1 is MNHEY and CDR2 is SMNVEV (reference sequence). V gave up 2 bases and J gave up 2 bases, with 12 bases separating them. The CDR3 loop reads CASSLRLDSNTEAFF. DNA for the CDR3: TGTGCCAGCAGTTTACGACTGGACAGCAACACTGAAGCTTTCTTT.

The chain joins TRBV19 to TRBJ2-1; 9 nucleotides agree with TRBD2. Trimming took 1 base from V and 8 from J; bases not matched to a gene: 6. Germline-derived CDR1 and CDR2 are LNHDA and SQIVND (reference sequence). The CDR3 is 15 residues long. The DNA for the CDR3 is TGTGCCAGTAGTATAGTGGCGGGAGGGCATCATGAGCAGTTCTTC. This encodes CASSIVAGGHHEQFF.

The sample holds a few counts of this clone. This sequence joins TRBV10-3 and TRBJ1-2; D uncertain. From germline, CDR1 is ENHRY and CDR2 SYGVKD. The V gene lost 6 bases and the J gene lost 5 bases, with 10 bases spanning the gap. The CDR3 consists of 12 residues. CDR3 nucleotide sequence: TGTGCCATCAGCGAAGGAAGGTATGGCTACACCTTC. Translating gives CAISEGRYGYTF.

The V and J genes are TRBV2 and TRBJ2-2, with 11 bases fitting TRBD2. The V gene's germline CDR1 is SNHLY and CDR2 FYNNEI. The CDR3 extends over 14 amino acids. The junction had 8 bases not matched to a gene; V was cut back by 10 bases and J by 7 bases. DNA for the CDR3: TGTGCCATTACTAGCGGGGGACTTCTCGGGGAGCTGTTTTTT. It translates to CAITSGGLLGELFF. The variable domain in full, with the rest retrieved from reference TRBV2 and TRBJ2-2, is EPEVTQTPSHQVTQMGQEVILRCVPISNHLYFYWYRQILGQKVEFLVSFYNNEISEKSEIFDDQFSVERPDGSNFTLKIRSTKLEDSAMYFCAITSGGLLGELFFGEGSRLTVL.

The sample holds one count of this clone. This chain joins TRBV5-4 and TRBJ2-7; 7 bases are a match to TRBD1. The trim removed 4 bases at V and 2 bases at J, leaving 6 bases unmatched. CDR1 and CDR2 (germline): SGHNT, YYREEE (reference sequence). This CDR3 is built from 14 residues. CDR3 residues: CASSQDRPPYEQYF. CDR3 nucleotide sequence: TGTGCCAGCAGCCAGGACAGGCCTCCCTACGAGCAGTACTTC.

The V and J genes are TRBV6-5 and TRBJ2-7; D perhaps matches TRBD2 (5 bases). The CDR3 covers 16 residues. Germline CDR1 and CDR2: MNHEY and SVGAGI. With 3 bases removed from V and 3 bases from J, the gap between germline ends came to 18 bases. CDR3 sequence: CASSYSSVGLSYEQYF. Written as DNA, the CDR3 is TGTGCCAGCAGTTATTCAAGTGTAGGACTGAGCTACGAGCAGTACTTC.

Only a few counts were recorded for this clone. The V and J genes are TRBV12-5 and TRBJ2-5; D is possibly TRBD1 (6 bases). The CDR3 totals 15 residues. CDR1 and CDR2 from the germline V gene are LGHNT and FRNRAP. Trimming pared 4 bases from V and 0 bases from J, leaving 12 bases between. The CDR3 loop reads CASGSDRPYQETQYF. CDR3 in DNA: TGTGCTAGTGGTTCCGACAGGCCGTACCAAGAGACCCAGTACTTC.

The chain links TRBV14 to TRBJ2-4; 7 bases fit TRBD1. Germline lookup yields CDR1 SGHDN and CDR2 FVKESK. The V gene end was trimmed by 1 base and the J gene end by 3 bases; junction bases not matched to a gene: 3. The CDR3 contains 15 residues. The CDR3 nucleotides read TGTGCCAGCAGCCAAGTGGCAGGGGGCAAAAACATTCAGTACTTC. The encoded protein is CASSQVAGGKNIQYF.

The V gene is TRBV6-5, the J gene TRBJ2-2; D perhaps matches TRBD2 (5 bases). This CDR3 has 15 residues. Between the trimmed V and J ends, which lost 6 bases and 5 bases, there was a span of 16 bases. Germline CDR1 is MNHEY and CDR2 is SVGAGI. The CDR3 sequence: CASRVREGRTGELFF. CDR3 bases: TGTGCCAGCAGGGTTAGAGAGGGTAGGACCGGGGAGCTGTTTTTT.

The rearrangement uses TRBV10-3 and TRBJ1-1, with 8 bases identical to TRBD1. With V trimmed by 7 bases and J by 1 base, 8 bases remained unmatched. Germline CDR1 reads ENHRY; CDR2 reads SYGVKD. There are 15 residues in the CDR3. CDR3 sequence (DNA): TGTGCCATCAATATCAGGGGGCATTGGAACACTGAAGCTTTCTTT. Its translation is CAINIRGHWNTEAFF.

J is TRBJ1-1 and V is TRBV18; 9 nucleotides agree with TRBD1. Per the germline V gene, CDR1 is KGHSH and CDR2 is LQKENI. The CDR3 is 15 residues long. Losses at the gene ends were 8 bases for V and 2 bases for J; bases not matched to a gene: 9. CDR3 nucleotides: TGTGCCAGCGCCCCCAGACAGGGGGAAAACACTGAAGCTTTCTTT. It codes for CASAPRQGENTEAFF.

This clone was seen only a few times. This rearrangement joins TRBV4-1 to TRBJ1-6; D not resolved. This CDR3 is built from 16 residues. The germline CDR1 and CDR2 sequences are MGHRA and YSYEKL. V lost 4 bases and J lost 7, with 17 bases in between. The CDR3 DNA reads as TGCGCCAGCAGCCCATGGGCACAGTACTCGAATTCACCCCTCCACTTT. The encoded protein is CASSPWAQYSNSPLHF.

The rearrangement uses TRBV7-2 and TRBJ2-3; D is perhaps TRBD1 (5 bases). V gave up 4 bases and J gave up 0 bases, with 14 bases separating them. Germline CDR1 and CDR2: SGHTA and FQGNSA. This CDR3 spans 16 amino acids. CDR3 amino acids: CASSSQGLMSTDTQYF. Written as DNA, the CDR3 is TGTGCCAGCAGCTCCCAGGGTCTGATGAGCACAGATACGCAGTATTTT.

This clone showed up just a few times. The chain joins TRBV4-1 to TRBJ1-2, with 7 bases that match TRBD1. Germline V gene data show CDR1 as MGHRA and CDR2 as YSYEKL. The CDR3 extends over 15 amino acids. With 6 bases clipped from V and 3 bases from J, the junction kept 10 bases outside the gene matches. The chain's CDR3 is CASSVNDRDDYGYTF. CDR3 coding DNA: TGCGCCAGCAGTGTAAATGACAGGGACGACTATGGCTACACCTTC.

The chain has TRBV5-1 and TRBJ2-1; D is uncertain. V dropped 4 bases and J dropped 9 bases, with 14 bases sitting between them. The CDR3 is 13 amino acids. CDR1 is SGHRS, CDR2 YFSETQ, per germline. DNA for the CDR3: TGCGCCAGCAGCCAAGGTCCAGCCGCTGAGCAGTTCTTC. Translated, it gives CASSQGPAAEQFF.

This chain links TRBV6-6 with TRBJ2-7; the match to TRBD1 covers 7 bases. Germline V CDR1 and CDR2: MNHNY, SVGAGI (reference sequence). The CDR3 loop spans 15 amino acids. Germline trimming cut 2 bases from V and 5 bases from J; bases unmatched to any gene: 9. CDR3 in DNA: TGTGCCAGCAGTTACGCTACCGGGACAGCTCACGAGCAGTACTTC. Translation: CASSYATGTAHEQYF.

DNA of the CDR3: TGTGCCAGCAACCTGGGGCTAGCGGAGTACAATGAGCAGTTCTTC. Protein sequence: CASNLGLAEYNEQFF. The V and J genes are TRBV28 and TRBJ2-1, with 7 bases lining up with TRBD2. CDR1 is MDHEN and CDR2 is SYDVKM in the germline V gene. The CDR3 contains 15 residues. Unmatched junction bases numbered 10, after V lost 7 bases and J lost 4 bases.

The CDR3 DNA sequence: TGTGCCAGCAGCCCCGTGGGGGCGCCTGAGGAGCAGTACTTC. Its translation: CASSPVGAPEEQYF. The chain carries TRBV13 and TRBJ2-7; a possible D gene is TRBD1 (6 bases). CDR3 size: 14 residues. Germline V gene lookup returns CDR1 PRHDT and CDR2 FYEKMQ (reference sequence). Trimming stripped 5 bases from V and 7 bases from J, with 18 bases between.

V usage is TRBV2 and J usage is TRBJ1-6, with a tentative D call TRBD1 (6 bases). Per the germline V gene, CDR1 is SNHLY and CDR2 is FYNNEI. V was trimmed by 1 base and J by 3 bases, leaving 10 bases between them. This CDR3 is 16 amino acids long. The CDR3 region has the DNA TGTGCCAGCAGTGAAGAGGGGGAGATCTATAATTCACCCCTCCACTTT. It is translated as CASSEEGEIYNSPLHF.

This chain links TRBV9 with TRBJ2-5, with 9 positions matching TRBD1. Germline assignment: CDR1 SGDLS and CDR2 YYNGEE. The CDR3 extends over 16 amino acids. V shed 4 bases, J shed 5 bases, and the junction held 12 bases outside the gene matches. Written as DNA, the CDR3 is TGTGCCAGCAGCTTGGCCGGGACAGGGATATGGGAGACCCAGTACTTC. This translates into CASSLAGTGIWETQYF.

This clone has a single count. The chain recombines TRBV10-3 with TRBJ2-5; 7 nucleotides agree with TRBD1. The junction had 7 bases not matched to a gene; V was cut back by 6 bases and J by 0 bases. Germline V gene sequence: CDR1 ENHRY, CDR2 SYGVKD. This CDR3 is built from 15 residues. Here the CDR3 reads CAIRSDRRYQETQYF. Written as DNA, the CDR3 is TGTGCCATCAGGTCGGACAGGCGGTACCAAGAGACCCAGTACTTC.

This chain connects TRBV5-1 to TRBJ2-5, with a weak D call TRBD2 (5 bases). The CDR3 spans 15 residues. The V end was cut by 4 bases, the J end by 6 bases, with 19 bases between. Germline-derived CDR1 and CDR2 are SGHRS and YFSETQ. In DNA form, the CDR3 reads TGCGCCAGCAGCGGGGTCATACTAGGCGAGAAGACCCAGTACTTC. Its protein product is CASSGVILGEKTQYF.

The chain recombines TRBV7-6 with TRBJ1-3, with no clear D. The V end lost 4 bases, the J end lost 8 bases, and 15 bases lay between the germline ends. This CDR3 is 14 amino acids long. The germline CDR1 and CDR2 sequences are SGHVS and FNYEAQ. The CDR3 DNA is TGTGCCAGCAGCTACGAGGTTTGGGTAGACACCATATATTTT. Translating gives CASSYEVWVDTIYF.

This chain joins TRBV5-4 and TRBJ2-7; 7 bases agree with TRBD1. There are 14 residues in the CDR3. CDR1 and CDR2 from the germline V gene are SGHNT and YYREEE (reference sequence). V trimming: 0 bases; J trimming: 3 bases; junction bases outside the gene matches: 3. The CDR3 sequence: CASSLEQGHYEQYF. The CDR3 nucleotides read TGTGCCAGCAGCTTGGAACAGGGGCACTACGAGCAGTACTTC.

This rearrangement joins TRBV5-8 to TRBJ2-7; D not certain. Germline V gene lookup returns CDR1 SGHTS and CDR2 YDEGEE. V was trimmed by 6 bases and J by 3 bases, leaving 4 bases between them. The CDR3 length is 10 residues. CDR3 amino acids: CASNFYEQYF. In DNA form, the CDR3 reads TGTGCCAGCAACTTCTACGAGCAGTACTTC.

This clone was seen a few times. The chain links TRBV2 to TRBJ2-1, with 8 bases fitting TRBD2. V lost 0 bases and J lost 9; bases outside the gene matches: 4. Germline CDR1 is SNHLY and CDR2 is FYNNEI. The CDR3 spans 14 residues. DNA for the CDR3: TGTGCCAGCAGTGAAGCGGCGGGGGGTGGTGAGCAGTTCTTC. It specifies CASSEAAGGGEQFF.